One sample yielded the 4 T cell receptor beta chains listed below, sequenced in a study of blood T cell repertoires in COVID-19. Clones were sequenced by immunoSEQ multiplex PCR, and TCRdb holds only the in-frame ones, with some missing. The profile covers a few hundred thousand clones, with about 86% appearing a single time and approximately 1.3% taken by the ten largest. Material: PBMCs or T cells enriched from blood (not recorded which). The receptors originated from a woman aged 40 to 50 with acute COVID-19.

This clone came up a few times. The chain carries TRBV18 and TRBJ1-5; 7 bases are shared with TRBD1. The J segment lost 7 bases and the V segment lost 8 bases, leaving 8 bases of the junction unmatched. The CDR3 is made up of 13 amino acids. Per germline, CDR1 KGHSH and CDR2 LQKENI. The CDR3 here is CASAQGTEQPQHF. The CDR3 bases are TGTGCCAGCGCACAGGGGACAGAACAGCCCCAGCATTTT.

The genes are TRBV4-3 and TRBJ1-1; TRBD1 agrees at 7 bases. Germline V gene sequence: CDR1 LGHNA, CDR2 YSLEER. This CDR3 spans 15 amino acids. The V and J ends lost 0 bases and 2 bases, in that order; junction bases with no gene match: 3. The CDR3 coding sequence is TGCGCCAGCAGCCAAGAGGGGACAGTTAACACTGAAGCTTTCTTT. Protein product: CASSQEGTVNTEAFF.

V and J are TRBV7-2 and TRBJ2-7; possible D gene TRBD2, 5 bases. CDR3 length: 17 residues. Germline V gives CDR1 SGHTA, CDR2 FQGNSA. The V end lost 7 bases, the J end lost 1 base, and 23 bases lay between the germline ends. The CDR3 is CASTPAGPILGSYEQYF. The CDR3 DNA reads TGTGCCAGCACCCCCGCGGGTCCCATATTGGGGTCCTACGAGCAGTACTTC.

This clone appeared once. The chain employs TRBV29-1 and TRBJ2-6; D uncertain. The CDR3 loop spans 13 amino acids. CDR1 is SQVTM and CDR2 is ANQGSEA in the germline V gene. V was shortened by 6 bases and J by 0 bases, with 6 bases between the two germline ends. The CDR3 sequence is CSVAVSGANVLTF. As DNA, the CDR3 is TGCAGCGTGGCAGTCTCTGGGGCCAACGTCCTGACTTTC.